A selection of T cell receptor beta chains follows, all from one sample in a study of T cell responses to AZD1222 COVID-19 vaccine. TCRdb's table, derived via immunoSEQ multiplex PCR, lists solely in-frame clones and lacks some. This table has some 120,000 clones, about 90% appearing once. The starting material was peripheral blood, obtained on day 0 of AZD1222 vaccination. The receptor source for this set is an adult in good health. Both conserved end residues are part of each CDR3. The D gene is left open where the match is weak. Clone size is given for some rows only: seen once, a few or many times, or a class if the clone is expanded.

cdr3_aa,cdr3_nt,v_call,clone_size,d_call,j_call
CASSIESWQGYTF,TGTGCCAGTAGTATAGAAAGCTGGCAGGGCTACACCTTC,TRBV19,NA,NA,TRBJ1-2
CASRARDRGDTQYF,TGTGCCAGCAGAGCCCGGGACAGGGGGGATACGCAGTATTTT,TRBV2,NA,TRBD1,TRBJ2-3
CASSAGTGDSPLHF,TGTGCCAGCAGCGCCGGGACAGGGGATTCACCCCTCCACTTT,TRBV9,NA,TRBD1,TRBJ1-6
CASSEGYGSSGANVLTF,TGTGCCAGCAGTGAAGGGTACGGATCCTCTGGGGCCAACGTCCTGACTTTC,TRBV6-1,NA,NA,TRBJ2-6
CASSRTGYEQYF,TGTGCCAGCAGCCGTACAGGGTACGAGCAGTACTTC,TRBV12-3/TRBV12-4,NA,NA,TRBJ2-7
CAWSRQGSYNEQFF,TGTGCCTGGAGTAGGCAGGGCTCGTACAATGAGCAGTTCTTC,TRBV30,NA,NA,TRBJ2-1
CAWSVTGYEQYF,TGTGCCTGGAGTGTAACAGGGTACGAGCAGTACTTC,TRBV30,NA,NA,TRBJ2-7
CASRVGTGEGGELFF,TGTGCCAGCAGGGTCGGGACAGGGGAAGGCGGGGAGCTGTTTTTT,TRBV2,NA,TRBD1,TRBJ2-2
CASSLETATYEKLFF,TGCGCCAGCAGCTTGGAGACAGCTACGTATGAAAAACTGTTTTTT,TRBV5-1,NA,NA,TRBJ1-4
CASSSQGVGETQYF,TGTGCCAGCAGCTCACAGGGGGTGGGAGAGACCCAGTACTTC,TRBV5-6,NA,TRBD1,TRBJ2-5
CSPEGPSYEQYF,TGCAGCCCTGAAGGTCCATCCTACGAGCAGTACTTC,TRBV29-1,NA,NA,TRBJ2-7
CASSQMTGREQPQHF,TGTGCCAGCAGCCAGATGACAGGGAGGGAACAGCCCCAGCATTTT,TRBV27,NA,TRBD1,TRBJ1-5
CASSLVSQDEPGNTIYF,TGCGCCAGCAGCTTGGTATCACAGGACGAACCTGGAAACACCATATATTTT,TRBV5-1,NA,NA,TRBJ1-3
CASSPWGPLVGYTF,TGTGCCAGCAGCCCGTGGGGCCCCCTAGTGGGCTACACCTTC,TRBV5-8,NA,NA,TRBJ1-2
CASSFQGPNEKLFF,TGTGCCAGCAGCTTCCAGGGCCCTAATGAAAAACTGTTTTTT,TRBV7-9,NA,NA,TRBJ1-4
CASNPGQGATGELFF,TGTGCCAGCAACCCTGGACAGGGGGCCACCGGGGAGCTGTTTTTT,TRBV5-4,NA,TRBD1,TRBJ2-2
CASSRQGNTEAFF,TGTGCCAGTAGTCGGCAGGGTAATACTGAAGCTTTCTTT,TRBV19,NA,NA,TRBJ1-1
CASRQWTSTNEQFF,TGTGCCAGCAGGCAGTGGACTTCCACTAATGAGCAGTTCTTC,TRBV28,NA,NA,TRBJ2-1
CASREQGYEQFF,TGTGCCAGCAGAGAACAGGGCTATGAGCAGTTCTTC,TRBV12-3/TRBV12-4,NA,NA,TRBJ2-1
CASSPPGPTNEKLFF,TGTGCCAGCAGCCCCCCAGGGCCAACTAATGAAAAACTGTTTTTT,TRBV11-2,NA,NA,TRBJ1-4
CAWSDYRAVRANYGYTF,TGTGCCTGGAGTGATTATCGGGCGGTGAGAGCTAACTATGGCTACACCTTC,TRBV30,NA,NA,TRBJ1-2
CAISDQYSGGNQPQHF,TGTGCCATCAGTGATCAGTACAGCGGTGGCAATCAGCCCCAGCATTTT,TRBV10-3,few,NA,TRBJ1-5
CSVVRENTEAFF,TGCAGCGTTGTACGGGAGAACACTGAAGCTTTCTTT,TRBV29-1,NA,NA,TRBJ1-1
CASSLATADTQYF,TGTGCCAGCAGTTTAGCGACGGCGGATACGCAGTATTTT,TRBV12-3/TRBV12-4,NA,NA,TRBJ2-3
CASSPPGFFTSGRGGHEQFF,TGTGCCAGCAGTCCACCAGGATTCTTTACTAGCGGGAGGGGAGGTCATGAGCAGTTCTTC,TRBV6-6,NA,TRBD2,TRBJ2-1
CASSLSSQGGNSPLHF,TGTGCCAGCAGTTTATCTTCCCAGGGGGGAAATTCACCCCTCCACTTT,TRBV27,NA,TRBD1,TRBJ1-6
CAGGPGELFF,TGTGCCGGAGGGCCCGGGGAGCTGTTTTTT,TRBV7-8,NA,NA,TRBJ2-2
CASSAGGLTSRQPQHF,TGTGCCAGCAGTGCGGGGGGCCTCACGAGCAGACAGCCCCAGCATTTT,TRBV6-1,NA,NA,TRBJ1-5
CATSDPGQGGEKLFF,TGTGCCACCAGTGATCCTGGACAGGGGGGTGAAAAACTGTTTTTT,TRBV24-1,NA,TRBD1,TRBJ1-4
CASSPRGGSTDTQYF,TGTGCCAGCAGCCCGCGGGGGGGCAGCACAGATACGCAGTATTTT,TRBV7-6,NA,TRBD2,TRBJ2-3
CASSRDRGDYGYTF,TGCGCCAGCAGTCGGGACAGGGGGGACTATGGCTACACCTTC,TRBV10-1,once,TRBD1,TRBJ1-2
CTSSQESPRLECNEQFF,TGCACCAGCAGCCAAGAAAGTCCCCGCCTCGAGTGCAATGAGCAGTTCTTC,TRBV1,NA,NA,TRBJ2-1
CASSLEDRSGAVF,TGTGCCAGCAGCTTGGAAGACAGATCCGGTGCGGTCTTT,TRBV5-4,NA,NA,TRBJ1-1
CASSLVQVNEQFF,TGCGCCAGCAGCTTGGTTCAGGTCAATGAGCAGTTCTTC,TRBV5-1,NA,NA,TRBJ2-1
CASSFPGHLNYGYTF,TGTGCCAGCAGCTTTCCGGGACACCTCAACTATGGCTACACCTTC,TRBV7-2,NA,NA,TRBJ1-2
CASSLSGGNTEAFF,TGTGCCAGCAGTTTATCAGGAGGGAACACTGAAGCTTTCTTT,TRBV27,NA,NA,TRBJ1-1
CAISEPSLSTDTQYF,TGTGCCATCAGTGAGCCCAGTCTGAGCACAGATACGCAGTATTTT,TRBV10-3,NA,NA,TRBJ2-3
CASSPRDGIFDTF,TGTGCCAGCAGCCCCCGGGACGGCATATTTGACACCTTC,TRBV5-6,NA,NA,TRBJ1-2
CAWSRLGSEKLFF,TGTGCCTGGAGTCGACTCGGTAGTGAAAAACTGTTTTTT,TRBV30,few,NA,TRBJ1-4
CASSPDRGNTEAFF,TGTGCCAGCAGCCCAGACAGGGGCAACACTGAAGCTTTCTTT,TRBV7-2,NA,TRBD1,TRBJ1-1
CASSLEGEKGNTIYF,TGCGCCAGCAGCTTGGAGGGGGAAAAGGGAAACACCATATATTTT,TRBV5-1,NA,NA,TRBJ1-3
CASTVLDEQFF,TGTGCCAGCACCGTTTTGGATGAGCAGTTCTTC,TRBV12-3/TRBV12-4,NA,NA,TRBJ2-1
CASSLQGIGTGELFF,TGTGCCAGCTCACTACAGGGGATTGGCACCGGGGAGCTGTTTTTT,TRBV18,NA,TRBD1,TRBJ2-2
CSANDRGYTF,TGCAGTGCTAATGACAGGGGCTACACCTTC,TRBV20-1,NA,NA,TRBJ1-2
CASSSRDRDHEQYF,TGTGCCAGCAGCTCAAGGGACAGGGACCACGAGCAGTACTTC,TRBV13,once,TRBD1,TRBJ2-7
CAICPSGKSSYEQYF,TGTGCCATTTGCCCTAGCGGCAAGAGCTCCTACGAGCAGTACTTC,TRBV10-3,NA,TRBD2,TRBJ2-7
CASSPLAGGPIDEQFF,TGTGCCAGCAGTCCACTAGCGGGAGGGCCAATCGATGAGCAGTTCTTC,TRBV2,NA,TRBD2,TRBJ2-1
CSVDTLMGLAYNEQFF,TGCAGCGTCGACACCCTGATGGGGCTAGCGTACAATGAGCAGTTCTTC,TRBV29-1,NA,NA,TRBJ2-1
CASSQGNYGYTF,TGTGCCAGCAGCCAGGGCAACTATGGCTACACCTTC,TRBV12-3/TRBV12-4,NA,NA,TRBJ1-2